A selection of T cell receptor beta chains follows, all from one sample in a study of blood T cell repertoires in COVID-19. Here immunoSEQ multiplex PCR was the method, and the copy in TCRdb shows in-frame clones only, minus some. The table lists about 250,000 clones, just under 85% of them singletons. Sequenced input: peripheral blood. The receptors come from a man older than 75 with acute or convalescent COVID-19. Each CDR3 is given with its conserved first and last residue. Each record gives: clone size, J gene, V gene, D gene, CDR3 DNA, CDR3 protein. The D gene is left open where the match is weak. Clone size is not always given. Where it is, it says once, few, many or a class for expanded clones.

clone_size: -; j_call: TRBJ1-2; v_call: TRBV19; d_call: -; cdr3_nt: TGTGCCAGTAGTATTGCGACAGGCAACTATGGCTACACCTTC; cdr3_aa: CASSIATGNYGYTF
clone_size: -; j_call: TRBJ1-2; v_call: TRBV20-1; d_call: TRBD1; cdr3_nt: TGCAGTTCATCGACAGGGACCGGCTACACCTTC; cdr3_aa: CSSSTGTGYTF
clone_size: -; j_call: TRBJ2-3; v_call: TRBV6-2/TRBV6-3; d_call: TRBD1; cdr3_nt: TGTGCCAGCAGTTACTTGGACAGGGTGACAGATACGCAGTATTTT; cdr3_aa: CASSYLDRVTDTQYF
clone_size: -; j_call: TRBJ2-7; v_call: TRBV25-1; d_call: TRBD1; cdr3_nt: TGTGCCAGCAGCCGGGACAGGGTTCCCTACGAGCAGTACTTC; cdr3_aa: CASSRDRVPYEQYF
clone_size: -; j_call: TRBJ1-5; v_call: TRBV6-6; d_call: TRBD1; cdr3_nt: TGTGCCAGCAGCGGCTCGGGACAGTCCAATCAGCCCCAGCATTTT; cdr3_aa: CASSGSGQSNQPQHF
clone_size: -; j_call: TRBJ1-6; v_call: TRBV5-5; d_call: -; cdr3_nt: TGTGCCAGCAGCTTGGGCAGTTACTCCTATAATTCACCCCTCCACTTT; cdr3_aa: CASSLGSYSYNSPLHF
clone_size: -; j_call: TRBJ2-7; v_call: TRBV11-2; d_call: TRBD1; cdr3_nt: TGTGCCAGCAGCCGAGAGACAGGGGGCTACGAGCAGTACTTC; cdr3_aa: CASSRETGGYEQYF
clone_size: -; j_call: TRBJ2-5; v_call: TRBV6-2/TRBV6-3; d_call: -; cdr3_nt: TGTGCCAGCAGTTACTCGACGGGGGGCTCGGAGACCCAGTACTTC; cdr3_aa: CASSYSTGGSETQYF
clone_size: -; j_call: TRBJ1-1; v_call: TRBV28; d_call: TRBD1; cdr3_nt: TGTGCCAGCAGTTTATCAGGGACAGGGAAAGCTTTCTTT; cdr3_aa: CASSLSGTGKAFF
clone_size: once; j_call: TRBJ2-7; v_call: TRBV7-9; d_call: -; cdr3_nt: TGTGCCAGCAGCTTAGCGGGTCGGACAGCATACGAGCAGTACTTC; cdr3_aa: CASSLAGRTAYEQYF
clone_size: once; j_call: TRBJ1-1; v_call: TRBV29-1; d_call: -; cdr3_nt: TGCAGCGCGAGGGGCTTGGGCACTGAAGCTTTCTTT; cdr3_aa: CSARGLGTEAFF
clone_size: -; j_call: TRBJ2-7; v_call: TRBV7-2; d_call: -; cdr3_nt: TGTGCCAGCAGCTTGTCCGGGACTTCGAGCTCCTACGAGCAGTACTTC; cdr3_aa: CASSLSGTSSSYEQYF
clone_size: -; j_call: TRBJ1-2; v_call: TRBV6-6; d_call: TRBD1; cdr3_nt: TGTGCCAGCAGTTGGACAGGGGGCTCTAGGGGCTACACCTTC; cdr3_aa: CASSWTGGSRGYTF
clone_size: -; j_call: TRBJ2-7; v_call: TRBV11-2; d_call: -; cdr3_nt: TGTGCCAGCAGCTTTTCAGCGGACAGCTCCTACGAGCAGTACTTC; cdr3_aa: CASSFSADSSYEQYF
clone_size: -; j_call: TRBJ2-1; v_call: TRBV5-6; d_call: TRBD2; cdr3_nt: TGTGCCAGCAGCGCGGGGGGGACTAGCGGGAGTTGGTCCTACAATGAGCAGTTCTTC; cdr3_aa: CASSAGGTSGSWSYNEQFF
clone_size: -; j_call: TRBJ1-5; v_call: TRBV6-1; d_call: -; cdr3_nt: TGTGCCAGCAGTGAAGTAGGAGGAGGGGCACGCCAGCCCCAGCATTTT; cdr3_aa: CASSEVGGGARQPQHF
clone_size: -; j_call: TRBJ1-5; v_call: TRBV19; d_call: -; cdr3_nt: TGTGCCAGTAGATCAGACAGTTTGAGCAATCAGCCCCAGCATTTT; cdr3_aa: CASRSDSLSNQPQHF
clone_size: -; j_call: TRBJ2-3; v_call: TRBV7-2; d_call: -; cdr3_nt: TGTGCCAGCAGCTTAGAGCGGTTCCCTAGCACAGATACGCAGTATTTT; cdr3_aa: CASSLERFPSTDTQYF
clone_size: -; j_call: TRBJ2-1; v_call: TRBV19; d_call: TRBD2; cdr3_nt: TGTGCCAGTAGTATGGGTCTAGCGGGAGCTTTTAGTTTAGGTGAGCAGTTCTTC; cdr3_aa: CASSMGLAGAFSLGEQFF
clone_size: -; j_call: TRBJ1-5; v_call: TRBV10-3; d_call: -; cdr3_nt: TGTGCCATCAGTGAGTCAAACAGGGGCAATCAGCCCCAGCATTTT; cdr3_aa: CAISESNRGNQPQHF
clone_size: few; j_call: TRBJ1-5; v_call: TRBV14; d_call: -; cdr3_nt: TGTGCCAGCAGCCGACAGAAAGGGCAGCCCCAGCATTTT; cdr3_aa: CASSRQKGQPQHF
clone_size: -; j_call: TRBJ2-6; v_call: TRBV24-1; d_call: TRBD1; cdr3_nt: TGTGCCACCAGTGGGAGTCCCGGGACAGGGTCTGGGGCCAACGTCCTGACTTTC; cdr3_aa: CATSGSPGTGSGANVLTF
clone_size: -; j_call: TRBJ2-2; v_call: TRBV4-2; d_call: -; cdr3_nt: TGTGCCAGCAAGAGAGACACCGGGGAGCTGTTTTTT; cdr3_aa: CASKRDTGELFF
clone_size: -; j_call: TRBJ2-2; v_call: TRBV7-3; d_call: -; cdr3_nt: TGTGCCAGCAGCCTCCAGAGACAGGGAGGCGGGGAGCTGTTTTTT; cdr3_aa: CASSLQRQGGGELFF
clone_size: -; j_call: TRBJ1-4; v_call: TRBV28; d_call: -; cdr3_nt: TGTGCCAGCAGTTTCCCCTCAACAGGGAAGGAAAAACTGTTTTTT; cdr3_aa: CASSFPSTGKEKLFF
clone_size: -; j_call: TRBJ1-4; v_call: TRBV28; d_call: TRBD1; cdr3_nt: TGTGCCAGCACCGGGACAGTCCGTGAAAAACTGTTTTTT; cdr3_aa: CASTGTVREKLFF
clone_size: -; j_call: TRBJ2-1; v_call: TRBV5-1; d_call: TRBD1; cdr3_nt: TGCGCCAGCAGCTTGGCGGACAGGGCACACAATGAGCAGTTCTTC; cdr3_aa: CASSLADRAHNEQFF
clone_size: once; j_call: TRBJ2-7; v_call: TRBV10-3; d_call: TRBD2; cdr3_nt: TGTGCCACCGTAGCGGGAGGGCTCTACGAGCAGTACTTC; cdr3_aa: CATVAGGLYEQYF
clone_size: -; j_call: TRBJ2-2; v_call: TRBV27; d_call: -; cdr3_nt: TGTGCCAGCAGTCCAATGCGGCGGGGGCCCACCGGGGAGCTGTTTTTT; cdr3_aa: CASSPMRRGPTGELFF
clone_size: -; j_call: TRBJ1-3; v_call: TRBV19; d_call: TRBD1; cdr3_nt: TGTGCCAGTAGGGCGGTAGTACCGGACAGGTTCAGCTCTGGAAACACCATATATTTT; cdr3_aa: CASRAVVPDRFSSGNTIYF
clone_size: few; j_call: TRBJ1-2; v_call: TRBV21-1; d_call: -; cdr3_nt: TGTGCCAGGCCCGGCCAGGGAGGTGGAATTGACTATGGCTACACCTTC; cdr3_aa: CARPGQGGGIDYGYTF
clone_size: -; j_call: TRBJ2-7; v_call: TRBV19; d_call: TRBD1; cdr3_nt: TGTGCCAGTAGTATCGGGACAGGACGATACGAGCAGTACTTC; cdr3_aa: CASSIGTGRYEQYF
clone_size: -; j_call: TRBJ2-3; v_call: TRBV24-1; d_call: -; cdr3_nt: TGTGCCACCAGTGATTTCCTACAGGGATCGACTAGCACAGATACGCAGTATTTT; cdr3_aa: CATSDFLQGSTSTDTQYF
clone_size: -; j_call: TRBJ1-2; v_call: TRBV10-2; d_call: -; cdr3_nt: TGCGCCAGCAGTGAGGGGGCCAGGGGCAGCCATGGCTACACCTTC; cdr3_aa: CASSEGARGSHGYTF
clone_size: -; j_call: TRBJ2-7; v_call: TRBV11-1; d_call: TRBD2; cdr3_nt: TGTGCCAGCAGCTTAGCGCCGACTAGCTTCGTTTACTTC; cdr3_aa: CASSLAPTSFVYF
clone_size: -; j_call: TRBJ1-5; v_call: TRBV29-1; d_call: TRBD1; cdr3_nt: TGCAGCGTGGGACAGGGCGATCAGCCCCAGCATTTT; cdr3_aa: CSVGQGDQPQHF
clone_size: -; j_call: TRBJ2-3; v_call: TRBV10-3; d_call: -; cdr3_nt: TGTGCCATCAGTGAGTCCCCTACAGGAGATACGCAGTATTTT; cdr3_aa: CAISESPTGDTQYF
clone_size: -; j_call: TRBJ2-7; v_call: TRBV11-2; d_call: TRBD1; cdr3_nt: TGTGCCAGCAGCTTGGATACAGGGGGCCGGAGGGGGCAGTACTTC; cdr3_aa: CASSLDTGGRRGQYF
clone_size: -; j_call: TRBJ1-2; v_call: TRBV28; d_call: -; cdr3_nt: TGTGCCAGCAGTCTCCGACCTAGTGGCTACACCTTC; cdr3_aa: CASSLRPSGYTF
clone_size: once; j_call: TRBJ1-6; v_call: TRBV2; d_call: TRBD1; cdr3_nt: TGTGCCAGCAGTGGGACAGGAGGATATAATTCACCCCTCCACTTT; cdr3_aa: CASSGTGGYNSPLHF
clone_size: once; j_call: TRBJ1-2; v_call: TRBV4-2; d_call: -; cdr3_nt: TGTGCCAGCAGCCAAGATCTGTTTCCGGACAGAACGAATGGCTACACCTTC; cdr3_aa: CASSQDLFPDRTNGYTF
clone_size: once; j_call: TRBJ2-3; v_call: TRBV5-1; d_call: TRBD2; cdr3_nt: TGCGCCAGCAGCTTGGCTGGAACTAGCGGGACCTTCACAGATACGCAGTATTTT; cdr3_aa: CASSLAGTSGTFTDTQYF
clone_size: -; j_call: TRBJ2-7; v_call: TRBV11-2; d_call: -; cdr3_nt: TGTGCCAGCAGCTCACTCAGGGGTCGCGAGCAGTACTTC; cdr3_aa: CASSSLRGREQYF
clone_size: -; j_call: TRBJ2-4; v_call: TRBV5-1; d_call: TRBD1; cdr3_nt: TGCGCCAGCAGCTTGAGGGGACAGAGTGACATTCAGTACTTC; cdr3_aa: CASSLRGQSDIQYF
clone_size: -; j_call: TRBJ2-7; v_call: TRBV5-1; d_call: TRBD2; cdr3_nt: TGCGCCAGCCGTGGACTAGCGGGGGCCTACGAGCAGTACTTC; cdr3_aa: CASRGLAGAYEQYF
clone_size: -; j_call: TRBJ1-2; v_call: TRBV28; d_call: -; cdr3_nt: TGTGCCAGCAGCGTGGGGGCAGGGGTCTATGGCTACACCTTC; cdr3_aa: CASSVGAGVYGYTF
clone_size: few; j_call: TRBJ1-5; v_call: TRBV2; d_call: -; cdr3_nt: TGTGCCAGCAGTCGACAGGGCAATCAGCCCCAGCATTTT; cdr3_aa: CASSRQGNQPQHF
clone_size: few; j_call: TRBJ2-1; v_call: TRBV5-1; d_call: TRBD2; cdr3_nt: TGCGCCAGCAGCTTGGTGGGACTAGCGGGCAGGAGCTCCTACAATGAGCAGTTCTTC; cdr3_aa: CASSLVGLAGRSSYNEQFF
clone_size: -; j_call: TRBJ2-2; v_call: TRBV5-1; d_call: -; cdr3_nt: TGCGCCAGCAGCTTGGCCCCGAGAAACCCGGGGGACACCGGGGAGCTGTTTTTT; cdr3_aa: CASSLAPRNPGDTGELFF
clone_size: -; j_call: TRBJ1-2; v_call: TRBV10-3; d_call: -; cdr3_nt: TGTGCCGTCGCGGGGGACTTTCCTCTCGGCTACACCTTC; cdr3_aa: CAVAGDFPLGYTF
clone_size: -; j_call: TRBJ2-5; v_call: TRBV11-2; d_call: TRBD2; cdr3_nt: TGTGCCAGCAGACCTCCGGGACTAGCTAAAGAGACCCAGTACTTC; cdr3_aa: CASRPPGLAKETQYF
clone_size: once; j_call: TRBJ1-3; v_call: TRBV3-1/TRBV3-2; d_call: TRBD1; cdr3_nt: TGTGCCAGCAGCCTTGGACAGGGCTCTGGAAACACCATATATTTT; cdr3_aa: CASSLGQGSGNTIYF
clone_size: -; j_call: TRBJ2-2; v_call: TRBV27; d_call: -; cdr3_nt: TGTGCCAGCAGCCGAGCACTAGCCGCCACCGGGGAGCTGTTTTTT; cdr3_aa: CASSRALAATGELFF
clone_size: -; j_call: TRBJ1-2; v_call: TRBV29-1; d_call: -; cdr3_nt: TGCAGCGTCGGAGCACCTTTAAGCTATGGCTACACCTTC; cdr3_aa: CSVGAPLSYGYTF
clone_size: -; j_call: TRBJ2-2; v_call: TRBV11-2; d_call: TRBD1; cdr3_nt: TGTGCCAGCGGACAGGGTCAAACCGGGGAGCTGTTTTTT; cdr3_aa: CASGQGQTGELFF